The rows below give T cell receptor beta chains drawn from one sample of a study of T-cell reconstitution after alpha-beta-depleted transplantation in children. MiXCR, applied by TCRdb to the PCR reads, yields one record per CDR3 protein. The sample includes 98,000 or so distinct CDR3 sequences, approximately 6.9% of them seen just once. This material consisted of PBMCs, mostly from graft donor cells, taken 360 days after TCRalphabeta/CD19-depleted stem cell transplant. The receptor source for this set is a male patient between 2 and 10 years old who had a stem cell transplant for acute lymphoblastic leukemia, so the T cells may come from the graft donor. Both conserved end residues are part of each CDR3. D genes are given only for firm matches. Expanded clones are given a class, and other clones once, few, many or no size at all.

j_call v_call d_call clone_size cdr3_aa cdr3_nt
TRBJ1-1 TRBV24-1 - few CATSQVLGHTEAFF TGTGCCACCAGTCAGGTACTGGGGCACACTGAAGCTTTCTTT
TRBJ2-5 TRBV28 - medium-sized CASSPTVLGVETQYF TGTGCCAGCAGTCCGACAGTTTTAGGGGTAGAGACCCAGTACTTC
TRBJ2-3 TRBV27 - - CASWGAASTDTQYF TGTGCCAGCTGGGGCGCCGCTAGCACAGATACGCAGTATTTT
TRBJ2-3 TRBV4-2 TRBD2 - CASSQDLAGGSDTQYF TGTGCCAGCAGCCAAGACCTCGCGGGAGGTTCAGATACGCAGTATTTT
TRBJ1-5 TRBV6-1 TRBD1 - CASSADRGVDQPQHF TGTGCCAGCAGCGCTGACAGGGGTGTAGATCAGCCCCAGCATTTT
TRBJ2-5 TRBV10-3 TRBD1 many CAISESEGTGKRETQYF TGTGCCATCAGTGAGTCAGAAGGGACAGGCAAAAGGGAGACCCAGTACTTC
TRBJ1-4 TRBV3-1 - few CASSRRWGGNEKLFF TGTGCCAGCAGCCGCCGATGGGGGGGGAATGAAAAACTGTTTTTT
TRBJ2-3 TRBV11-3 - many CASSLEVEGDTQYF TGTGCCAGCAGCTTAGAGGTAGAGGGGGATACGCAGTATTTT
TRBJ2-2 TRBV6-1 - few CASSEWWGDNTGELFF TGTGCCAGCAGTGAATGGTGGGGGGACAACACCGGGGAGCTGTTTTTT
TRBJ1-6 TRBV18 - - CASSPWALKYNSPLHF TGTGCCAGCTCACCATGGGCCCTTAAGTATAATTCACCCCTCCACTTT
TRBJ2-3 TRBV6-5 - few CASSYRGGPDTQYF TGTGCCAGCAGTTACCGAGGGGGTCCAGATACGCAGTATTTT
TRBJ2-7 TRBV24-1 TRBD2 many CATSDSGGGLYEQYF TGTGCCACCAGTGATTCGGGGGGGGGCCTTTACGAGCAGTACTTC
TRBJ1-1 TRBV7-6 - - CASSVWEGEAFF TGTGCCAGCAGCGTATGGGAGGGGGAAGCTTTCTTT
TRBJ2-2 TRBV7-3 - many CASSAEGANTGELFF TGTGCCAGCAGCGCCGAGGGAGCGAACACCGGGGAGCTGTTTTTT
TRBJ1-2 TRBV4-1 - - CASSVDPADYGYTF TGCGCCAGCTCCGTGGACCCAGCCGACTATGGCTACACCTTC
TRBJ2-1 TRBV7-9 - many CASSLERTRSNEQFF TGTGCCAGCAGCTTAGAGCGGACCAGGAGCAATGAGCAGTTCTTC
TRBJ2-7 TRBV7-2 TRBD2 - CASSLAVTGGSYEQYF TGTGCCAGCAGCTTAGCGGTTACGGGGGGGTCCTACGAGCAGTACTTC
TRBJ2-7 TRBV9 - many CASSVASREEQYF TGTGCCAGCAGCGTAGCTTCAAGGGAAGAGCAGTACTTC
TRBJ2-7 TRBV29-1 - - CSVEGPSEGRHKTRYYEQYF TGCAGCGTTGAAGGCCCCTCAGAGGGTAGGCACAAGACGAGGTACTACGAGCAGTACTTC
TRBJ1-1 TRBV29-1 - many CSVEGGGVAFF TGCAGCGTTGAAGGAGGAGGGGTAGCTTTCTTT
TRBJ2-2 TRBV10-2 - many CASSESGVTSNTGELFF TGCGCCAGCAGTGAGTCGGGTGTGACTTCGAACACCGGGGAGCTGTTTTTT
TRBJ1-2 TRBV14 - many CASSLSTYYGYTF TGTGCCAGCAGCCTTTCGACGTACTATGGCTACACCTTC
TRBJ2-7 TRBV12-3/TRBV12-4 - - CASSLRPGSSYEQYF TGTGCCAGCAGTTTACGCCCAGGGAGTTCCTACGAGCAGTACTTC
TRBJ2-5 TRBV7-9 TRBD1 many CASSHRDSRETQYF TGTGCCAGCAGCCACCGGGACAGTAGGGAGACCCAGTACTTC
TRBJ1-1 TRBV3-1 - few CASSQDPGANTEAFF TGTGCCAGCAGCCAAGATCCGGGGGCTAACACTGAAGCTTTCTTT
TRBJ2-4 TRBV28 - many CASSLTITSGSLAKNIQYF TGTGCCAGCAGCCTCACCATAACCTCAGGGAGTCTAGCCAAAAACATTCAGTACTTC
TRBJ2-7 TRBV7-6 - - CASSLGEGPEQYF TGTGCCAGCTCCCTGGGAGAAGGACCCGAGCAGTACTTC
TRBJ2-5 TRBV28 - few CASSPELPQRRGETQYF TGTGCCAGCAGTCCCGAATTACCGCAGCGGAGGGGGGAGACCCAGTACTTC
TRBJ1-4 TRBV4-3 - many CASSQVGGGEKLFF TGCGCCAGCAGCCAAGTGGGGGGCGGAGAAAAACTGTTTTTT
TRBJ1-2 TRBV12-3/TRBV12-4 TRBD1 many CASSSGQGSYGYTF TGTGCCAGCAGTTCCGGACAGGGGAGCTATGGCTACACCTTC
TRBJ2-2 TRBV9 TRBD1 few CASNRNRGPYTGELFF TGTGCCAGCAATCGAAACAGGGGGCCTTACACCGGGGAGCTGTTTTTT
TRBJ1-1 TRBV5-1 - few CASSLVTDNTEAFF TGCGCCAGCAGCTTGGTAACGGATAACACTGAAGCTTTCTTT
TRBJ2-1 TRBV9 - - CASSDPPSYNEQFF TGTGCCAGCAGCGACCCTCCCTCCTACAATGAGCAGTTCTTC
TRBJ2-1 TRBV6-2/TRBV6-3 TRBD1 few CASSTFLGQGIEQFF TGTGCCAGCAGTACTTTCCTGGGACAGGGAATTGAGCAGTTCTTC
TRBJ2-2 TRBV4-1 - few CASSFRASGTGELFF TGCGCCAGCAGCTTCCGGGCCTCGGGCACCGGGGAGCTGTTTTTT
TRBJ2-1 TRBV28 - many CASSTGYNEQFF TGTGCCAGCAGTACAGGGTACAATGAGCAGTTCTTC
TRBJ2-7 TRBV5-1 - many CASSTGAYEQYF TGCGCCAGCAGCACGGGGGCCTACGAGCAGTACTTC
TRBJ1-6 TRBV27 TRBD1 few CASSLRGTANSPLHF TGTGCCAGCAGTTTACGGGGGACAGCCAATTCACCCCTCCACTTT
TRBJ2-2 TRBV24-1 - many CATSDLGKNTGELFF TGTGCCACCAGTGATTTGGGTAAAAACACCGGGGAGCTGTTTTTT
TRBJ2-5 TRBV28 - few CASSSPRTVQETQYF TGTGCCAGCAGTTCCCCCCGGACAGTTCAAGAGACCCAGTACTTC
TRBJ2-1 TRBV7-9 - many CASSVVGKLSYNEQFF TGTGCCAGCAGCGTAGTTGGGAAACTGTCCTACAATGAGCAGTTCTTC
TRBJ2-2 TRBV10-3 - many CAINRGVWELFF TGTGCCATCAACCGGGGAGTCTGGGAGCTGTTTTTT
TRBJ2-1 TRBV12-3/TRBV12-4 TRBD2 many CASSPSGRGYEQFF TGTGCCAGCAGTCCTAGCGGGAGAGGGTATGAGCAGTTCTTC
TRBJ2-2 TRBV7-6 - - CASSSSVTTNTGELFF TGTGCCAGCAGCTCTTCAGTAACCACGAACACCGGGGAGCTGTTTTTT
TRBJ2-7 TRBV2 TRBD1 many CASSGTGGYEQYF TGTGCCAGTTCCGGGACAGGGGGTTACGAGCAGTACTTC
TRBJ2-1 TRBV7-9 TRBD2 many CASSLASGWNEQFF TGTGCCAGCAGCTTGGCTAGCGGGTGGAATGAGCAGTTCTTC
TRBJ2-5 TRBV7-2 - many CASSLAPSETQYF TGTGCCAGCAGCTTAGCCCCCTCAGAGACCCAGTACTTC
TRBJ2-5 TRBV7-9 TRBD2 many CASRTSAHQETQYF TGTGCCAGCAGGACTAGCGCCCACCAAGAGACCCAGTACTTC
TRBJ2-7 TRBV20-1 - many CSASDLYEQYF TGCAGTGCTTCGGACCTTTACGAGCAGTACTTC
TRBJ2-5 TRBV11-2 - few CASPWEDWETQYF TGTGCCAGCCCCTGGGAGGACTGGGAGACCCAGTACTTC
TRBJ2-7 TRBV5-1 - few CASSLGLKYEQYF TGCGCCAGCAGCTTGGGACTGAAATACGAGCAGTACTTC
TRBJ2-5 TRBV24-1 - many CATSDLNDLQETQYF TGTGCCACCAGTGATTTGAACGATTTACAAGAGACCCAGTACTTC
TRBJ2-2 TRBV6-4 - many CASSPGGGYTGELFF TGTGCCAGCAGTCCCGGGGGCGGATACACCGGGGAGCTGTTTTTT
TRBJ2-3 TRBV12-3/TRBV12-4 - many CASSLEGSVFTDTQYF TGTGCCAGCAGTCTCGAGGGTAGCGTCTTCACAGATACGCAGTATTTT
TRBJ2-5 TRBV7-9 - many CASSLARETQYF TGTGCCAGCAGCTTAGCGCGAGAGACCCAGTACTTC
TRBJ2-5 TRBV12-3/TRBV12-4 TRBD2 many CASSSSGRPQETQYF TGTGCCAGCAGTTCAAGCGGGAGACCACAAGAGACCCAGTACTTC
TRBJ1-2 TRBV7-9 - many CASSTITGVLYGYTF TGTGCCAGCAGCACTATTACAGGCGTTCTCTATGGCTACACCTTC
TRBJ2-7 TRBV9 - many CASSVEGRGYEQYF TGTGCCAGCAGCGTAGAAGGCAGAGGATACGAGCAGTACTTC
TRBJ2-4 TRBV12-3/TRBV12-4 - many CASSYTSWAPGKNIQYF TGTGCCAGCAGTTATACCTCCTGGGCTCCGGGGAAAAACATTCAGTACTTC